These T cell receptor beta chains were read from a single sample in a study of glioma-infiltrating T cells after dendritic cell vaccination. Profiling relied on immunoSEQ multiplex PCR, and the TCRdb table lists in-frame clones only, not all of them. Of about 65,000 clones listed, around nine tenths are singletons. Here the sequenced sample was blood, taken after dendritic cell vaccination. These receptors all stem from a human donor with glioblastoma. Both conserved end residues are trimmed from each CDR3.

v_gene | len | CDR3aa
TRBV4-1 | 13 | ASSLYGVFNQPQH
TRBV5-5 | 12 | ASSLGGAFAEAF
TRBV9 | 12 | ASSVDRRQETQY
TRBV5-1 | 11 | ASSPRGADGYT
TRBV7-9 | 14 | ASRLTGKSADPLRD
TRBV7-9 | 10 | ASSSGGETQY
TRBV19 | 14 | ASSIDLSRGGRTQY
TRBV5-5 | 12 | ASSLGGQRYEQY
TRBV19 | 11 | ASSIGVGQPQH
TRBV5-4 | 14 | ASSLYSGGGTGELF
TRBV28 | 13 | ASSLRTPNTGELF
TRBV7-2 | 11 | ASSLTGGDGAF
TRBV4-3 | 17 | ASSQRPRLAGGLTDTQY
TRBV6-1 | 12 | ASRADYSNQPQH
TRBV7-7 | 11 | ASSLAGNSEQY
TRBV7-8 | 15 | ASSSSGMVAGGRTQY
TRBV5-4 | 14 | ASTQYRGVSYNEQF
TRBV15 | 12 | ATSRDNQDWGYT
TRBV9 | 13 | ASSGARGSGDTQY
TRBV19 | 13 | ASSGDRGFNQPQH
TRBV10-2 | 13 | ASKSSGVSGSPLH
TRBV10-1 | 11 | ASSPDRSYGYT
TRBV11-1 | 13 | ASSPGTSGSETQY
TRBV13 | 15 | ASSLSPRDRGRKTQY
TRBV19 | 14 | ASNVLGPGTGTGYT
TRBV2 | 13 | ASIRGLAGSYEQY
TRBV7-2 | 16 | ASSSKTSGRPRSYEQY
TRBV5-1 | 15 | ASSFAGVVRENTEAF
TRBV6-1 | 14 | ASSDRGGNSNQPQH
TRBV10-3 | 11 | AISGGGLETQY
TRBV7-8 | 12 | ASRSGLAGVEQF
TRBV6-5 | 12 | ASIPSGYTGELF
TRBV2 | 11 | ASNEGVAGQNT
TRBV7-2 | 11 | ASSHQRGDTQY
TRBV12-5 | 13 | ASGLVQGRNTEAF
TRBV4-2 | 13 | ASSQDQREEDTQY
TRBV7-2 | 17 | ASSLAQAGGGYTKNIQY
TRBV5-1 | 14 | ASSWEGGTNTDTQY
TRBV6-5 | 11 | ASSRDSYNEQF
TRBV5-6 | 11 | ASRISGVYEQY
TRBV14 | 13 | ASSQEVRVGETQY
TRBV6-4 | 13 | ASSVGSRGTGELF
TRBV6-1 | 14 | ASSEGARVGRETQY
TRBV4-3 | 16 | ASSQVLAGGGSYNEQF
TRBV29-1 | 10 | SVDETGYGYT
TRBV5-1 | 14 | ASSLDGTGTGYGYT
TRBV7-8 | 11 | ASSSTIYNEQF
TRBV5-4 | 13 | ASSLGTLSTYEQY
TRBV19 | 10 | ASSIVDTEAF
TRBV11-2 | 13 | ASSFGQTLGNTIY
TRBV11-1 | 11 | ASSLVPRETQY